The clone carrying this T cell receptor (beta chain) was counted only a few times. The antigen is unknown. After isolation, RNA underwent reverse transcription to generate cDNA as the sequencing template. Using immunoSEQ multiplex PCR, the repertoire was profiled, and TCRdb retains in-frame clones only, with some absent. This table holds about 180,000 clones, almost 65% found once. The data were taken from a study of CD8+ T cells in alopecia areata. The wider study: Tofacitinib dosing lasted 6 to 18 months, which was then followed by 6 months off drug. Findings and limits, study-wide: Lesional tissue from the scalp (especially in alopecia totalis/universalis) showed higher clonality than normal scalp.

The CDR3 sequence is 14 residues long. Germline V CDR1 and CDR2: SGHNT, YYREEE (reference sequence). Between the trimmed V and J ends, which lost 0 bases and 3 bases, there was a span of 9 bases. Researchers took lesional scalp punch biopsies and peripheral blood from people who were alopecia areata patients. Cell sorting was applied to PBMCs, and CD4+ and CD8+ T cells were collected. This clonotype was obtained from a human donor with alopecia areata. The sample was CD4+ T cells sorted from blood, taken at week 0. The chain uses TRBV5-4 and TRBJ1-2; D unresolved. As DNA, the CDR3 is TGTGCCAGCAGCTTGGCCGGAACATACTATGGCTACACCTTC. Its protein is CASSLAGTYYGYTF.